These T cell receptor beta chains were read from a single sample in a study of cytomegalovirus exposure and HLA in healthy donors. Clones were sequenced by immunoSEQ multiplex PCR, and TCRdb holds only the in-frame ones, with some missing. In the table there are around 190,000 clones, 70% to 85% of which are singletons. Sequencing was performed on PBMCs. The source of these receptors is a middle-aged man in good health and CMV-seropositive. CDR3s include the opening cysteine and the closing phenylalanine or tryptophan. D genes are given only for firm matches. The size entry is marked missing in some rows and otherwise reads once, few, many or a size class.

J: TRBJ1-5; size: NA; V: TRBV19; D: NA; DNA: TGTGCCAGTAGTATAGAGACAGGTAATCAGCCCCAGCATTTT; CDR3: CASSIETGNQPQHF
J: TRBJ2-7; size: NA; V: TRBV19; D: TRBD2; DNA: TGTGCCAGTAGTACCATACATACGACTAGCGGGGGGAGCTCCTACGAGCAGTACTTC; CDR3: CASSTIHTTSGGSSYEQYF
J: TRBJ2-7; size: NA; V: TRBV5-4; D: TRBD2; DNA: TGTGCCAGCAGCTGGGGCCCAGGAAGCGGGAGCGGGCCCTACGAGCAGTACTTC; CDR3: CASSWGPGSGSGPYEQYF
J: TRBJ2-3; size: NA; V: TRBV10-3; D: TRBD1; DNA: TGTGCCATATCGGACAGGGGCGGTTCAGATACGCAGTATTTT; CDR3: CAISDRGGSDTQYF
J: TRBJ2-3; size: NA; V: TRBV7-9; D: NA; DNA: TGTGCCAGCAGCTTATCGGCGGGCGGGACAGATACGCAGTATTTT; CDR3: CASSLSAGGTDTQYF
J: TRBJ1-3; size: NA; V: TRBV7-2; D: NA; DNA: TGTGCCAGCAGCTCCGTAAACACCATATATTTT; CDR3: CASSSVNTIYF
J: TRBJ2-3; size: NA; V: TRBV6-1; D: NA; DNA: TGTGCCAGCAGCCTAGCGCAGGGCACAGATACGCAGTATTTT; CDR3: CASSLAQGTDTQYF
J: TRBJ1-4; size: NA; V: TRBV21-1; D: NA; DNA: TGTGCCAGCAGCAAAGTGTTCCGGTGTGAAAAACTGTTTTTT; CDR3: CASSKVFRCEKLFF
J: TRBJ2-1; size: NA; V: TRBV6-4; D: NA; DNA: TGTGCCAGCAGTGCTCAAACAGATAGTTCTGTCAATGAGCAGTTCTTC; CDR3: CASSAQTDSSVNEQFF
J: TRBJ2-1; size: NA; V: TRBV4-1; D: NA; DNA: TGCGCCAGCAGCCAAGCGGGGGACTCCTACAATGAGCAGTTCTTC; CDR3: CASSQAGDSYNEQFF
J: TRBJ2-1; size: NA; V: TRBV4-2; D: TRBD2; DNA: TGTGCCAGCAGCAGTATAGGAAGGACTAGCGGGGGGTACAATGAGCAGTTCTTC; CDR3: CASSSIGRTSGGYNEQFF
J: TRBJ2-1; size: NA; V: TRBV29-1; D: NA; DNA: TGCAGCGTTGAAGATCTGGGGACATACTCCTACAATGAGCAGTTCTTC; CDR3: CSVEDLGTYSYNEQFF
J: TRBJ2-3; size: NA; V: TRBV7-8; D: NA; DNA: TGTGCCAGCAGCTTAGCGGCGGTAGCAGCAGATACGCAGTATTTT; CDR3: CASSLAAVAADTQYF
J: TRBJ1-2; size: once; V: TRBV10-3; D: TRBD1; DNA: TGTGCCATCGCGGACAGGGGGCATGTTGGCTACACCTTC; CDR3: CAIADRGHVGYTF
J: TRBJ2-1; size: few; V: TRBV6-1; D: NA; DNA: TGTGCCAGCAGATCCAGCTACAATGAGCAGTTCTTC; CDR3: CASRSSYNEQFF
J: TRBJ2-7; size: NA; V: TRBV28; D: NA; DNA: TGTGCCACCGTGTCGTTGCGGGACTACGAGCAGTACTTC; CDR3: CATVSLRDYEQYF
J: TRBJ2-1; size: NA; V: TRBV9; D: TRBD2; DNA: TGTGCCAGCAGCGATGGAGCGGGGGGGAAATACAATGAGCAGTTCTTC; CDR3: CASSDGAGGKYNEQFF
J: TRBJ2-7; size: NA; V: TRBV6-5; D: TRBD1; DNA: TGTGCCAGCAGTTACGACAGGGGACGCTACGAGCAGTACTTC; CDR3: CASSYDRGRYEQYF
J: TRBJ2-7; size: NA; V: TRBV10-3; D: NA; DNA: TGTGCCATCAGTGACCGAAGCGGGCCTAGCTCCTACGAGCAGTACTTC; CDR3: CAISDRSGPSSYEQYF
J: TRBJ1-5; size: NA; V: TRBV19; D: TRBD1; DNA: TGTGCCAGTAGTGACGGGACAGGGAATGATCAGCCCCAGCATTTT; CDR3: CASSDGTGNDQPQHF
J: TRBJ2-4; size: once; V: TRBV5-4; D: TRBD2; DNA: TGTGCCAGCAGCCCCATGATGGCGGGAGGGGGTAAATCCATTCAGTACTTC; CDR3: CASSPMMAGGGKSIQYF
J: TRBJ2-2; size: few; V: TRBV7-6; D: TRBD2; DNA: TGTGCCAGCAGCTTAGTAGCGGGACTCACCGGGGAGCTGTTTTTT; CDR3: CASSLVAGLTGELFF
J: TRBJ1-4; size: NA; V: TRBV5-1; D: TRBD1; DNA: TGCGCCAGCAGCGACGGGACAGGGGCTGAAAAACTGTTTTTT; CDR3: CASSDGTGAEKLFF
J: TRBJ1-1; size: NA; V: TRBV2; D: NA; DNA: TGTGCCAGCAGTGAGGGGGCCTTAATTGAAGCTTTCTTT; CDR3: CASSEGALIEAFF
J: TRBJ1-2; size: NA; V: TRBV6-1; D: TRBD1; DNA: TGTGCCAGCAGTGAAGTCCGGGCAGTAGGGGGCGACGTCTATGGCTACACCTTC; CDR3: CASSEVRAVGGDVYGYTF
J: TRBJ2-2; size: once; V: TRBV5-4; D: NA; DNA: TGCGCCAGCAGTCAGACGAACACCGGGGAGCTGTTTTTT; CDR3: CASSQTNTGELFF
J: TRBJ2-7; size: NA; V: TRBV21-1; D: NA; DNA: TGTGCCAGCAGCACCAGGACAGGTGGAACTTACGAGCAGTACTTC; CDR3: CASSTRTGGTYEQYF
J: TRBJ1-5; size: NA; V: TRBV19; D: TRBD1; DNA: TGTGCCAGTAGTATCGGACAGGGGCAAGGTCAGCCCCAGCATTTT; CDR3: CASSIGQGQGQPQHF
J: TRBJ2-2; size: NA; V: TRBV2; D: NA; DNA: TGTGCCAGCAGTGAAGCGGTACAGAACACCGGGGAGCTGTTTTTT; CDR3: CASSEAVQNTGELFF
J: TRBJ1-1; size: few; V: TRBV7-9; D: NA; DNA: TGTGCCAGCAGCTCAGTTAACACTGAAGCTTTCTTT; CDR3: CASSSVNTEAFF
J: TRBJ1-3; size: NA; V: TRBV7-7; D: TRBD1; DNA: TGTGCCAGCAGCAACGGACAGGGTGGGGAAATATATTTT; CDR3: CASSNGQGGEIYF
J: TRBJ2-7; size: few; V: TRBV5-1; D: NA; DNA: TGCGCCAGCAGCTTGGGGAGAGACAGGCTGACCTACGAGCAGTACTTC; CDR3: CASSLGRDRLTYEQYF
J: TRBJ2-2; size: NA; V: TRBV6-5; D: TRBD2; DNA: TGTGCCAGCAACCAAGCGGGAGTGGGGACCGGGGAGCTGTTTTTT; CDR3: CASNQAGVGTGELFF
J: TRBJ2-7; size: few; V: TRBV10-3; D: TRBD1; DNA: TGTGCCATCAACAACAGGGGATTCACCTACGAGCAGTACTTC; CDR3: CAINNRGFTYEQYF
J: TRBJ1-2; size: few; V: TRBV2; D: NA; DNA: TGTGCCAGCAGCATACTTTCCGGGACACCGAGGTATGGCTACACCTTC; CDR3: CASSILSGTPRYGYTF
J: TRBJ1-5; size: NA; V: TRBV2; D: NA; DNA: TGTGCCAGCAGTGAAAACCAGGGGCTGAGCAATCAGCCCCAGCATTTT; CDR3: CASSENQGLSNQPQHF
J: TRBJ1-5; size: few; V: TRBV5-6; D: TRBD1; DNA: TGTGCCAGCAGCTTAGGGTACAGGGGGCGGAATCAGCCCCAGCATTTT; CDR3: CASSLGYRGRNQPQHF
J: TRBJ2-5; size: NA; V: TRBV6-5; D: NA; DNA: TGTGCCAGCAGCACCACAGGGGCGGGGGAGACCCAGTACTTC; CDR3: CASSTTGAGETQYF
J: TRBJ1-5; size: NA; V: TRBV6-1; D: NA; DNA: TGTGCCAGCACGAGGCAGCCCGGGGATCAGCCCCAGCATTTT; CDR3: CASTRQPGDQPQHF
J: TRBJ2-7; size: NA; V: TRBV5-1; D: NA; DNA: TGCGCCAGCAGCTTGGACAGGGTCAGGGACGAGCAGTACTTC; CDR3: CASSLDRVRDEQYF
J: TRBJ2-7; size: NA; V: TRBV28; D: NA; DNA: TGTGCCAGCAGTTTTCGGGACGAGCAGTACTTC; CDR3: CASSFRDEQYF
J: TRBJ2-3; size: NA; V: TRBV7-9; D: NA; DNA: TGTGCCAGCACCCCCCTCGCGGGAAAAAGAACTAGCACAGATACGCAGTATTTT; CDR3: CASTPLAGKRTSTDTQYF
J: TRBJ1-1; size: NA; V: TRBV5-6; D: NA; DNA: TGTGCCAGCAGCCCCACTGTGTGGCACTCGACGGGCACTGAAGCTTTCTTT; CDR3: CASSPTVWHSTGTEAFF
J: TRBJ2-7; size: once; V: TRBV13; D: NA; DNA: TGTGCCAGCAGCTTAGTTCAGTCTGACTCCTACGAGCAGTACTTC; CDR3: CASSLVQSDSYEQYF
J: TRBJ2-1; size: NA; V: TRBV11-3; D: NA; DNA: TGTGCCAGCAGCCAAAGACAGGCGAGTAAGCAGTTCTTC; CDR3: CASSQRQASKQFF
J: TRBJ1-2; size: NA; V: TRBV6-5; D: NA; DNA: TGTGCCAGCAGTTACTCGCTTTCGGGGGTAGCCTATGGCTACACCTTC; CDR3: CASSYSLSGVAYGYTF
J: TRBJ1-2; size: NA; V: TRBV5-4; D: NA; DNA: TGTGCCAGCAGCACTGTCCCGGGTTCTCGTGGCTACACCTTC; CDR3: CASSTVPGSRGYTF
J: TRBJ1-6; size: NA; V: TRBV18; D: TRBD1; DNA: TGTGCCAGCTCACCACAAGGGACAGGGATGTATAATTCACCCCTCCACTTT; CDR3: CASSPQGTGMYNSPLHF
J: TRBJ1-5; size: NA; V: TRBV10-3; D: NA; DNA: TGTGCCATCAGTGAAGAGGGTTCATTGGCCCAGCATTTT; CDR3: CAISEEGSLAQHF
J: TRBJ1-1; size: few; V: TRBV15; D: NA; DNA: TGTGCCACTAGATTGGGAGGGTCGAGCAAAGCTTTCTTT; CDR3: CATRLGGSSKAFF
J: TRBJ2-3; size: NA; V: TRBV6-8; D: NA; DNA: TGTGCCAGCAGTTACTCGAGTCGGTCACAGCTCGGCGGGACAGATACGCAGTATTTT; CDR3: CASSYSSRSQLGGTDTQYF
J: TRBJ2-3; size: NA; V: TRBV27; D: TRBD2; DNA: TGTGCCAGCAGTTCCCGCTACCGACTAGCGGAGGGAAGCACAGATACGCAGTATTTT; CDR3: CASSSRYRLAEGSTDTQYF
J: TRBJ2-7; size: NA; V: TRBV6-1; D: TRBD1; DNA: TGTGCCAGCAGTGCGGGACAGGAAGGCGAGCAGTACTTC; CDR3: CASSAGQEGEQYF
J: TRBJ2-5; size: NA; V: TRBV5-5; D: TRBD2; DNA: TGTGCCAGCAGCCCGAGCGGGGCGGAGACCCAGTACTTC; CDR3: CASSPSGAETQYF
J: TRBJ2-4; size: NA; V: TRBV25-1; D: NA; DNA: TGTGCCGCCCAGGGGACACCGAAAAACATTCAGTACTTC; CDR3: CAAQGTPKNIQYF